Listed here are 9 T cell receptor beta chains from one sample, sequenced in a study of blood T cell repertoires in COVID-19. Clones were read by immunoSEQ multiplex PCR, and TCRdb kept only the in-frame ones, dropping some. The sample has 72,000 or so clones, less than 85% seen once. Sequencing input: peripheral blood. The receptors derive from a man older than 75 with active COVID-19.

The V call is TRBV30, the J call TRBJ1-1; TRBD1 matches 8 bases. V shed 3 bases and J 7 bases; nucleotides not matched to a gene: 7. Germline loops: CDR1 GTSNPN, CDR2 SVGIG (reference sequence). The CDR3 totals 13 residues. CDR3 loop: CAWRKGQVGEAFF. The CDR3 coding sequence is TGTGCCTGGAGGAAGGGACAGGTGGGTGAAGCTTTCTTT.

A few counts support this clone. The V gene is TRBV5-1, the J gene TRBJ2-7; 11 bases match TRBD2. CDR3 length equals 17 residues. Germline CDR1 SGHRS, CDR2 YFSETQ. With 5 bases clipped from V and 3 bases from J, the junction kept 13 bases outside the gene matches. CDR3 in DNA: TGCGCCAGCAGATATGAAATAAGGACTAGCGGGTTCTACGAGCAGTACTTC. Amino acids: CASRYEIRTSGFYEQYF.

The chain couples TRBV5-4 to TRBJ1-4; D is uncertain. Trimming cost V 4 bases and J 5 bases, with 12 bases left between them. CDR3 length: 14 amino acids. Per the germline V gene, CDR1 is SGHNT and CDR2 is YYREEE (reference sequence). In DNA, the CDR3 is TGTGCCAGCAGCGTGGGTGGCAGGAATGAAAAACTGTTTTTT. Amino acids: CASSVGGRNEKLFF.

The CDR3 DNA reads TGTGCCAGCAGCTTGGAGGACAGGGTATACAATGAGCAGTTCTTC. It translates to CASSLEDRVYNEQFF. The gene calls are TRBV5-5 and TRBJ2-1, with TRBD1 matching over 8 bases. This CDR3 is built from 15 residues. V gave up 0 bases and J gave up 4 bases; unmatched junction bases: 3. Germline loops: CDR1 SGHKS, CDR2 YYEKEE (reference sequence).

DNA of the CDR3: TGTGCCAGCAAAACAGGAGGGTCTTTTTTAACCCAGTACTTC. It codes for CASKTGGSFLTQYF. J is TRBJ2-5 and V is TRBV28; D perhaps matches TRBD2 (6 bases). V lost 7 bases, J lost 8 bases, and 20 bases lay in between. The CDR3 is made up of 14 amino acids. Germline values: CDR1 MDHEN, CDR2 SYDVKM.

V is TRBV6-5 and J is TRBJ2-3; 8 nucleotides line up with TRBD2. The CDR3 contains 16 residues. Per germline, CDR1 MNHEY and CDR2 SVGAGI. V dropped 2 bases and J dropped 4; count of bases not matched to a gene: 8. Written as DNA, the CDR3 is TGTGCCAGCAGTTACAGCCGCAGCGGGAGTGCAGATACGCAGTATTTT. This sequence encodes CASSYSRSGSADTQYF.

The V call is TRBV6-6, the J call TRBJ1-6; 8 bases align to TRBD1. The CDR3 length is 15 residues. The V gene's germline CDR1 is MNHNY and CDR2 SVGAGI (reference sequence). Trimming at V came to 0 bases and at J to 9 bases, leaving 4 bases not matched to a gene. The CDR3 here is CASSYSVTGGSPLHF. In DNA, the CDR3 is TGTGCCAGCAGTTACTCGGTAACAGGGGGTTCACCCCTCCACTTT.

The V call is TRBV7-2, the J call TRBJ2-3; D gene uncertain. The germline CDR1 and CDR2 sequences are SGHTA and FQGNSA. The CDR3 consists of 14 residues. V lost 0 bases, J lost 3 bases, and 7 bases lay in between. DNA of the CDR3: TGTGCCAGCAGCTTAGCGGCTCCGACAGATACGCAGTATTTT. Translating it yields CASSLAAPTDTQYF.

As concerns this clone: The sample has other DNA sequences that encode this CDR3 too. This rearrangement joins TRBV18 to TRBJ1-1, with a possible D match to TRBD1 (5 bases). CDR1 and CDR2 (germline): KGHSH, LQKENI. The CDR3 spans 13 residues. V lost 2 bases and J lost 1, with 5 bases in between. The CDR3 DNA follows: TGTGCCAGCTCACCAAGGGGGAACACTGAAGCTTTCTTT. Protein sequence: CASSPRGNTEAFF.